Listed here are 3 T cell receptor beta chains from one sample, sequenced in a study of shared clonotypes between healthy human individuals. Sequenced by immunoSEQ multiplex PCR; TCRdb stores in-frame clones only, minus some. The table lists roughly 1,100,000 clones, 70% to 80% of them singletons. The specimen sequenced was memory CD4+ T cells sorted from blood. Subset described: CD45RA-negative fraction. Every receptor here comes from a young man in good health.

The chain links TRBV7-2 to TRBJ2-7, with TRBD1 identical over 7 bases. Germline V gene data show CDR1 as SGHTA and CDR2 as FQGNSA. CDR3 length: 14 residues. Trimming cost V 3 bases and J 2 bases; bases outside gene matches: 4. The CDR3 nucleotides read TGTGCCAGCAGCTTCACGGGACAGACCTACGAGCAGTACTTC. It encodes CASSFTGQTYEQYF.

This chain links TRBV7-3 with TRBJ1-6, with a weak D call TRBD1 (5 bases). V gave up 1 base and J gave up 7 bases, with 11 bases separating them. Germline CDR1 is SGHTA and CDR2 is FQGTGA. The CDR3 has 15 residues. The CDR3 nucleotides are TGTGCCAGCAGCTTAAGGGGGGAAAGGAATTCACCCCTCCACTTT. It translates to CASSLRGERNSPLHF. Variable domain in full (rest from reference TRBV7-3 and TRBJ1-6): GAGVSQTPSNKVTEKGKYVELRCDPISGHTALYWYRQSLGQGPEFLIYFQGTGAADDSGLPNDRFFAVRPEGSVSTLKIQRTERGDSAVYLCASSLRGERNSPLHFGNGTRLTVT.

The J gene is TRBJ2-7, the V gene TRBV6-5, with D unclear. The V gene lost 2 bases and the J gene lost 7 bases, with 18 bases spanning the gap. This CDR3 region has 15 residues. In germline, CDR1 is MNHEY, CDR2 SVGAGI. CDR3 amino acids: CASSYRGPALSEQYF. The CDR3 DNA reads TGTGCCAGCAGTTACCGCGGACCGGCGCTTTCGGAGCAGTACTTC.